These 2 T cell receptor beta chains were all obtained from the same sample, sequenced in a study of T cells in Graves' hyperthyroidism and ophthalmopathy (dated by TCRdb to the late 2010s). The library was obtained by multiplex PCR. The data were produced on an Illumina HiSeq 2000. The TCR beta CDR3 regions were amplified from the RNA transcripts. The first round of RT-PCR for the TCR CDR3 was performed with the HTBI primer set and the Qiagen OneStep RT-PCR kit. TCRdb reran the public reads through fastp at Q25 and MiXCR, keeping productive beta chains. For every CDR3 protein sequence, its rows merge into one entry that carries the most common genes and DNA. Present in this sample are approximately 520,000 distinct CDR3 sequences, around 21% of which were seen just once. 26% of the sample is held by the ten biggest clonotypes. The specimen sequenced was blood. The source is a man between 18 and 35 years old with Graves' hyperthyroidism.

Many counts were recorded for this clonotype. The chain recombines TRBV13 with TRBJ1-6; no clear D. The CDR3 runs to 14 residues. Deletions cut 7 bases from V and 8 bases from J, with 15 bases between. CDR1 PRHDT and CDR2 FYEKMQ come from the germline V gene (reference sequence). The CDR3: CASTSVWADSPLHF. In nucleotides, the CDR3 is TGTGCCAGCACCTCCGTATGGGCAGATTCACCCCTCCACTTT.

This clonotype was seen repeatedly, ten times or more. The V gene is TRBV15, the J gene TRBJ2-5; D remains unclear. Germline V gene data show CDR1 as LNHNV and CDR2 as YYDKDF (reference sequence). The CDR3 consists of 13 residues. V lost 8 bases, J lost 4 bases, and 14 bases lay in between. The CDR3 region has the DNA TGTGCCACCCGAACCTCGTTAGCAGAGACCCAGTACTTC. Protein product: CATRTSLAETQYF.